This T cell receptor beta chain was profiled in a study of beta chain features in type 1 diabetes. At the level of the study: Cell yields, age and gender were similar between patients and healthy donors. Points from the study as a whole: There were fewer insertions and more deletions at the VDJ junctions of type 1 diabetes patients.

Of the isolated RNA, all was reverse transcribed, and so the sequenced material was expressed TCRB transcripts. Data came from immunoSEQ multiplex PCR; TCRdb stores just in-frame clones and leaves some out. The sample comprises nearly 250,000 clones, 13% to 15% of which are singletons, and more than 0.02% rests with the top ten. With respect to this clone: What it binds is not known.

Trimming stripped 5 bases from V and 4 bases from J, with 9 bases between. Germline V CDR1 and CDR2: LNHDA, SQIVND (reference sequence). CDR3 length: 12 amino acids. Sorted populations all exceeded 95% purity. Sequencing was carried out using naive CD4+ T cells from blood. V is TRBV19 and J is TRBJ2-7; weak D call: TRBD1 (5 bases). This receptor was obtained from a woman between 40 and 55 years old in good health. CDR3 sequence (DNA): TGTGCCAGTAGTGCGCAGGGATACGAGCAGTACTTC. It yields the protein CASSAQGYEQYF.